This T cell receptor (beta chain) comes out of a study of glioma-infiltrating T cells after dendritic cell vaccination. Profiling relied on immunoSEQ multiplex PCR, and the TCRdb table lists in-frame clones only, not all of them. The sample holds around 96,000 clones, 79% seen once. Germline trimming cut 8 bases from V and 3 bases from J; bases unmatched to any gene: 7. This CDR3 comprises 14 residues. CDR1 and CDR2 (germline): LNHDA, SQIVND (reference sequence). The J gene is TRBJ1-3, the V gene TRBV19; 7 nucleotides line up with TRBD1. This clonotype originated in a human donor with glioblastoma. This material consisted of blood, taken before dendritic cell vaccination. CDR3 nucleotides: TGTGCCAGTCAACCAGACAGGGTTGGAAACACCATATATTTT. This translates into CASQPDRVGNTIYF.